One sample yielded the 9 T cell receptor beta chains listed below, sequenced in a study of identical twins. MiXCR, applied by TCRdb to the 5' RACE reads, yields one record per CDR3 protein. The sample shows 1.5 million to 2 million distinct CDR3 sequences, less than 35% of them seen only once. Sample: cord blood. All receptors derive from a newborn girl in good health.

This clonotype was counted many times. V usage is TRBV6-5 and J usage is TRBJ2-7; D gene uncertain. The germline gives CDR1 MNHEY, CDR2 SVGAGI. The CDR3 loop spans 15 amino acids. The V and J ends lost 2 bases and 1 base respectively, with 12 bases between them. In DNA form, the CDR3 reads TGTGCCAGCAGTTACCCCGTGCGAAGGTCCTACGAGCAGTACTTC. Translated, it gives CASSYPVRRSYEQYF.

This sequence joins TRBV24-1 and TRBJ2-7, with TRBD2 identical over 15 bases. The CDR3 covers 16 residues. Per the germline V gene, CDR1 is KGHDR and CDR2 is SFDVKD. The V and J ends lost 2 bases and 7 bases, in that order; junction bases with no gene match: 5. The DNA of the CDR3 is TGTGCCACCAGTGATTGGACTAGCGGGAGGGACAATGAGCAGTACTTC. Its protein product is CATSDWTSGRDNEQYF.

This clonotype showed up just a few times. The chain has TRBV6-5 and TRBJ2-1; 8 bases line up with TRBD2. The germline gives CDR1 MNHEY, CDR2 SVGAGI. Losses at the gene ends were 6 bases for V and 10 bases for J; bases not matched to a gene: 8. The CDR3 runs to 13 residues. CDR3 nucleotide sequence: TGTGCCAGCAGAAGCGGGAGTTCCTACGAGCAGTTCTTC. Translation: CASRSGSSYEQFF.

This clonotype was counted only a few times. V is TRBV7-2 and J is TRBJ2-3; no reliable D call. V gave up 5 bases and J gave up 3 bases, with 6 bases separating them. Germline CDR1 reads SGHTA; CDR2 reads FQGNSA. The CDR3 is 12 amino acids. Here the CDR3 DNA reads TGTGCCAGCAGCGCGACAACAGATACGCAGTATTTT. Translation gives CASSATTDTQYF. Using reference TRBV7-2 and TRBJ2-3 for the parts outside the CDR3, the full variable domain is GAGVSQSPSNKVTEKGKDVELRCDPISGHTALYWYRQSLGQGLEFLIYFQGNSAPDKSGLPSDRFSAERTGGSVSTLTIQRTQQEDSAVYLCASSATTDTQYFGPGTRLTVL.

V gene TRBV4-2 combines with J gene TRBJ2-1; 13 bases align to TRBD2. The ends lost 2 bases at V and 8 bases at J; junction bases unmatched: 6. Germline V gene lookup returns CDR1 LGHNA and CDR2 YNFKEQ. The CDR3 length is 16 residues. The DNA of the CDR3 is TGTGCCAGCAGCCAACAACTAGCGGGGGGGCAACATGAGCAGTTCTTC. As protein: CASSQQLAGGQHEQFF.

The chain joins TRBV12-3 or TRBV12-4 to TRBJ1-2, with 7 nucleotides matching TRBD1. CDR3 length: 15 amino acids. J was trimmed by 6 bases and V by 5 bases; bases with no gene match: 12. The CDR3 region is CASSPRDSLWDGYTF. For the CDR3, the DNA is TGTGCCAGCAGTCCCCGGGACAGCCTATGGGATGGCTACACCTTC.

This clonotype showed up just a few times. The chain's CDR3 is CASSLRLAGERSYNEQFF. Here the CDR3 DNA reads TGTGCCAGCAGCCTCAGACTAGCGGGGGAAAGGTCCTACAATGAGCAGTTCTTC. This chain uses TRBV4-2 with TRBJ2-1; 12 bases agree with TRBD2. The germline CDR1 and CDR2 sequences are LGHNA and YNFKEQ. The CDR3 has 18 residues. The V segment lost 4 bases and the J segment 1 base; nucleotides outside the gene matches: 8.

This sequence joins TRBV5-1 and TRBJ2-7; D is ambiguous. CDR3 length equals 14 residues. The V gene's germline CDR1 is SGHRS and CDR2 YFSETQ. V lost 1 base to trimming and J lost 5 bases, with 13 bases between them. The CDR3 sequence: CASSLSSTFHEQYF. CDR3 in DNA: TGCGCCAGCAGCTTGTCGTCCACATTCCACGAGCAGTACTTC. Looking up the rest from reference TRBV5-1 and TRBJ2-7 gives the full variable domain: KAGVTQTPRYLIKTRGQQVTLSCSPISGHRSVSWYQQTPGQGLQFLFEYFSETQRNKGNFPGRFSGRQFSNSRSEMNVSTLELGDSALYLCASSLSSTFHEQYFGPGTRLTVT.

The chain is built from TRBV30 and TRBJ1-1; D not resolved. CDR1 is GTSNPN, CDR2 SVGIG, per germline (reference sequence). V was pared by 2 bases and J by 0 bases, with 7 bases between. CDR3 size: 13 residues. The CDR3 sequence is CAWSSDLNTEAFF. DNA for the CDR3: TGTGCCTGGAGTTCGGACTTGAACACTGAAGCTTTCTTT. The full variable domain, completed using reference TRBV30 and TRBJ1-1, is SQTIHQWPATLVQPVGSPLSLECTVEGTSNPNLYWYRQAAGRGLQLLFYSVGIGQISSEVPQNLSASRPQDRQFILSSKKLLLSDSGFYLCAWSSDLNTEAFFGQGTRLTVV.